This T cell receptor (beta chain) was sequenced for a study of blood T cells in healthy people across ages. A second PCR, run for roughly 7 to 12 cycles, used a sample-barcoded 5' primer plus a J-beta primer mix. MiXCR, applied by TCRdb to the 5' RACE reads, yields one record per CDR3 protein. The repertoire holds more than 900,000 distinct CDR3 sequences, roughly 28% seen once, with around 9.6% in the top ten. PBMCs numbering at least 7 million were isolated per sample. From germline, CDR1 is SGHTA and CDR2 FQGNSA. V lost 5 bases, J lost 5 bases, and 16 bases lay in between. CDR3 length: 15 residues. This clonotype was recorded once. This same sample was also taken into another study, of T cells of mothers and their children.

The chain carries TRBV7-2 and TRBJ2-1; D gene ambiguous. Sequencing input: blood. The clonotype comes from a woman in her forties in good health. This CDR3 is CASSPRGPFHNEQFF. For the CDR3, the DNA is TGTGCCAGCAGCCCACGTGGGCCCTTCCACAATGAGCAGTTCTTC.